This TCR beta chain was found in a study of T-cell reconstitution after alpha-beta-depleted transplantation in children. The TCRbeta library was prepared with unique molecular identifiers. TCRdb re-derived calls from the PCR reads in MiXCR, one entry per CDR3 protein. The sample holds about 360,000 distinct CDR3 sequences, approximately 12% seen once. The V gene lost 8 bases and the J gene lost 4 bases, with 22 bases spanning the gap. This CDR3 is built from 16 residues. From germline, CDR1 is SEHNR and CDR2 FQNEAQ (reference sequence). This clonotype was observed a few times. Sequenced here: PBMCs, sampled from the stem cell graft. The sequence derives from a human donor who donated a stem cell graft to a child with Fanconi anemia. V and J are TRBV7-9 and TRBJ2-3, with D tentatively TRBD2 (7 bases). CDR3 nucleotide sequence: TGTGCCAGCGGCCCCTTGGGGGGGGCCGGGGCAGATACGCAGTATTTT. Protein: CASGPLGGAGADTQYF.